Described below is a single T cell receptor beta chain sequence and its context. Its specificity is not known. The sample is drawn from a study of a mutant IDH1 vaccine in newly diagnosed glioma. V was pared by 2 bases and J by 5 bases, with 15 bases between. The CDR3 runs to 15 residues. Germline V gene sequence: CDR1 KGHSH, CDR2 LQKENI. Time point indicated: week 23, last vaccination. It was 300 ug of mutant IDH1 20-mer peptide that made up each vaccine dose, given with topical imiquimod. TCRdb keeps only in-frame clones here, not all; method: immunoSEQ multiplex PCR. The sample shows 25,000 to 35,000 clones, roughly 90% of them seen only once.

The receptor comes from a man aged 40-49 years with glioma. This sample comprised PBMCs, obtained from a glioma patient whose treatment included an IDH1 peptide vaccine. The J gene is TRBJ1-2, the V gene TRBV18; TRBD1 is a possible D gene (5 bases). The CDR3 here is CASSPGGGGEYGYTF. As DNA, the CDR3 is TGTGCCAGCTCACCAGGAGGTGGAGGGGAATATGGCTACACCTTC. Full variable domain (rest looked up from reference TRBV18 and TRBJ1-2): NAGVMQNPRHLVRRRGQEARLRCSPMKGHSHVYWYRQLPEEGLKFMVYLQKENIIDESGMPKERFSAEFPKEGPSILRIQQVVRGDSAAYFCASSPGGGGEYGYTFGSGTRLTVV.